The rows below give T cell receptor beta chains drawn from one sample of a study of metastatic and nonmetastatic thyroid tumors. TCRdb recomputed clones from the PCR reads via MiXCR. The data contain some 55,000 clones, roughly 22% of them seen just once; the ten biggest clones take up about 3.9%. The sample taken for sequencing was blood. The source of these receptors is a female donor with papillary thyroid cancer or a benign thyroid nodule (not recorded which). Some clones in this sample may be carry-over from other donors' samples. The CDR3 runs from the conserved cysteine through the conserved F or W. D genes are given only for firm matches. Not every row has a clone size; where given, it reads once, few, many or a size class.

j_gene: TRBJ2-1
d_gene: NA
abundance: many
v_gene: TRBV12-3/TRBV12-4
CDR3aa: CASSPRTTYNEQFF
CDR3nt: TGTGCCAGCAGTCCCCGGACAACATACAATGAGCAGTTCTTC

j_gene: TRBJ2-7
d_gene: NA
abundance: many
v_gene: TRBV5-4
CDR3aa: CASSLIGNLGEQYF
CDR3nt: TGTGCCAGCAGCTTAATTGGGAATCTGGGCGAGCAGTACTTC

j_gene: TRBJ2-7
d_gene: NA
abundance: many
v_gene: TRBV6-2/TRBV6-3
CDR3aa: CASRLAYEQYF
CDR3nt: TGTGCCAGCAGACTAGCCTACGAGCAGTACTTC

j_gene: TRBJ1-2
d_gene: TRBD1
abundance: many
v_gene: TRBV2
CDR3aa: CASRPRTGLKTEVNYGYTF
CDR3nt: TGTGCCAGCAGGCCCCGGACAGGGCTTAAGACAGAGGTTAACTATGGCTACACCTTC

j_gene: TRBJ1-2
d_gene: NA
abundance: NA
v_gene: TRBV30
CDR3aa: CACQTPRVSRGYTF
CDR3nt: TGTGCCTGCCAAACCCCGAGAGTGTCGCGAGGCTACACCTTC

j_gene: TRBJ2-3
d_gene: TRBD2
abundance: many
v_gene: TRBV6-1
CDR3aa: CASGTSGGGGTQYF
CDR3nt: TGTGCCAGCGGGACTAGCGGGGGGGGAGGTACGCAGTATTTT

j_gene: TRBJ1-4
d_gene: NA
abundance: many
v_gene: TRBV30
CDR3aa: CACHPRGGNEKLFF
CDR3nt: TGTGCCTGCCACCCTCGGGGAGGTAATGAAAAACTGTTTTTT

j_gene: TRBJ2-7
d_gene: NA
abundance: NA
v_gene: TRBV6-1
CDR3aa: CASGPINRDQYF
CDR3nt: TGTGCCAGCGGTCCAATTAACCGGGATCAGTACTTC

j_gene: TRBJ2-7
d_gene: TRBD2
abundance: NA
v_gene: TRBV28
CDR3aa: CASSPRLAGISYEQYF
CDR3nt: TGTGCCAGCAGTCCCCGTCTAGCGGGTATCTCCTACGAGCAGTACTTC

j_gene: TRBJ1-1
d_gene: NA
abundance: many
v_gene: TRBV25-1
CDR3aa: CASKSAVNTEAFF
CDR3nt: TGTGCCAGCAAATCGGCTGTGAACACTGAAGCTTTCTTT

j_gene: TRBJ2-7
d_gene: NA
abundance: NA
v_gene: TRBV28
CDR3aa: CASSTYSTYEQYF
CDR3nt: TGCGCTAGCAGCACATACAGCACCTACGAGCAGTACTTC

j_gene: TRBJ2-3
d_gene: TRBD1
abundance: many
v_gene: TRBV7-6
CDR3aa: CASSLGQGPADTQYF
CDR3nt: TGTGCCAGCAGCTTAGGACAGGGGCCGGCAGATACGCAGTATTTT

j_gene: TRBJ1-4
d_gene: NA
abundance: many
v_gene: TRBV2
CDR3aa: CASKRMSNEKLFF
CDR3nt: TGTGCCAGCAAGCGCATGTCGAATGAAAAACTGTTTTTT

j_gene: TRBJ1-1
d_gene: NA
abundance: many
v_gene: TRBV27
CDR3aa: CASSLLRDTEAFF
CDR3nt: TGTGCCAGCAGTTTACTAAGGGACACTGAAGCTTTCTTT

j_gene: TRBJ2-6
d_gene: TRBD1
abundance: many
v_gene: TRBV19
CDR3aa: CASSIDRDRGFSGANVLTF
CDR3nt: TGTGCCAGTAGTATAGATCGGGACAGGGGATTTTCTGGGGCCAACGTCCTGACTTTC

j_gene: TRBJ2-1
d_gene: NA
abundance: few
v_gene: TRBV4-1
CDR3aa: CASSQEQLSSYNEQFF
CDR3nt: TGCGCCAGCAGCCAAGAACAGTTAAGCTCCTACAATGAGCAGTTCTTC

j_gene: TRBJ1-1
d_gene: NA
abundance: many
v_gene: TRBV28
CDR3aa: CASSLGAIGNTEAFF
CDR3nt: TGTGCCAGCAGTTTAGGGGCTATAGGGAACACTGAAGCTTTCTTT

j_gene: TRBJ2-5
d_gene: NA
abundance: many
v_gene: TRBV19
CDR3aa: CASKSSASQETQYF
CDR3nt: TGTGCCAGCAAATCTAGCGCGTCGCAAGAGACCCAGTACTTC

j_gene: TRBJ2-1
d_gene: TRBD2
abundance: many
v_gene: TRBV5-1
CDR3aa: CASSSSGSVVEEQFF
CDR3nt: TGCGCCAGCAGCTCTAGCGGGAGTGTAGTTGAGGAGCAGTTCTTC

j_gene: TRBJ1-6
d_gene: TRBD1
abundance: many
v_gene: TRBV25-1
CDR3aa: CASSDPPGQRNSPLHF
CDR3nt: TGTGCCAGCAGTGACCCTCCGGGACAGCGTAATTCACCCCTCCACTTT

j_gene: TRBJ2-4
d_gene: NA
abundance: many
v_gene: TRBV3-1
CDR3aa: CASSQGQDGLKNIQYF
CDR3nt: TGTGCCAGCAGCCAAGGACAGGACGGACTAAAAAACATTCAGTACTTC

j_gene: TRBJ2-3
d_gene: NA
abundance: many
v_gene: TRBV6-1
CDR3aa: CASKQPGHRTDTQYF
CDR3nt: TGTGCCAGCAAGCAACCGGGACATCGCACAGATACGCAGTATTTT

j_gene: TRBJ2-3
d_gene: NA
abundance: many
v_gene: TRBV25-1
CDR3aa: CASSDGGRTDTQYF
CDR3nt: TGTGCCAGCAGTGACGGGGGGCGTACAGATACGCAGTATTTT